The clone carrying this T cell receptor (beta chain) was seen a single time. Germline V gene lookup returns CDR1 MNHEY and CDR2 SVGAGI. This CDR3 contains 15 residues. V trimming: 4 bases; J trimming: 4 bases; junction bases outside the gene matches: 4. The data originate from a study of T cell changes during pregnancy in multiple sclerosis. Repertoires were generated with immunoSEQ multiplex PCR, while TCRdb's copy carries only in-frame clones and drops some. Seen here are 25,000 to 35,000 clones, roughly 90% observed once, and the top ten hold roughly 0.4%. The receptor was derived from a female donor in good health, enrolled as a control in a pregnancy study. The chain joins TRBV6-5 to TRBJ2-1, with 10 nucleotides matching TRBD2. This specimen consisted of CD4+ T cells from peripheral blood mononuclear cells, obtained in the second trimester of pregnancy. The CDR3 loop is CASSSSGGPYNEQFF. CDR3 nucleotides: TGTGCCAGCAGTTCTAGCGGGGGTCCTTACAATGAGCAGTTCTTC.